Presented here are 31 T cell receptor beta chains from one specimen sequenced in a study of T cells in Graves' hyperthyroidism and ophthalmopathy. TCR beta CDR3 regions were amplified from RNA. When the TCR CDR3 underwent first-round RT-PCR, the HTBI primer set was used. TCRdb redid the calling of the multiplex PCR reads with MiXCR, one entry per CDR3 protein. Of fewer than 450,000 distinct CDR3 sequences in the sample, roughly 20% were seen once. The specimen was blood. The receptors were sampled from a man younger than 35 with Graves' ophthalmopathy.

The genes are TRBV10-1 and TRBJ2-3; 9 positions agree with TRBD1. The V segment lost 2 bases and the J segment 3 bases; nucleotides outside the gene matches: 6. The CDR3 runs to 16 residues. Germline V gives CDR1 WNHNN, CDR2 SYGVQD (reference sequence). CDR3 bases: TGCGCCAGCAGTGAGAACCCGGGACAGGGTACAGATACGCAGTATTTT. It yields the protein CASSENPGQGTDTQYF.

V is TRBV24-1 and J is TRBJ1-3; tentative D call: TRBD1 (6 bases). Germline CDR1 is KGHDR and CDR2 is SFDVKD. The CDR3 contains 15 residues. Trimming left V 3 bases short and J 7 bases short, with 15 bases between. The chain's CDR3 is CATSDGTFGGNTIYF. The CDR3 region has the DNA TGTGCCACCAGTGATGGGACTTTTGGGGGCAACACCATATATTTT.

This clonotype appeared a few times. The chain carries TRBV9 and TRBJ2-1, with D perhaps given as TRBD1 or TRBD2 (7 bases each). Germline CDR1 is SGDLS and CDR2 is YYNGEE. CDR3 length equals 15 residues. V lost 4 bases and J lost 8, with 19 bases in between. CDR3 amino acids: CASSFRGGSLYEQFF. The CDR3 DNA reads as TGTGCCAGCAGCTTCAGGGGGGGCAGTCTCTATGAGCAGTTCTTC.

About this clonotype: With a much larger clone just one base away, this may be a read error. This chain links TRBV5-1 with TRBJ2-7, with D perhaps being TRBD1 or TRBD2 (5 bases each). The last part of the DNA fits TRBJ2-1 better; the J call may be wrong. Germline assignment: CDR1 SGHRS and CDR2 YFSETQ. There are 16 residues in the CDR3. CDR3 region: CASSLEPLGVTYEQFF. DNA of the CDR3: TGCGCCAGCAGCTTGGAGCCTTTGGGGGTGACCTACGAGCAGTTCTTC.

In this sample, this clonotype turned up many times. The chain joins TRBV24-1 to TRBJ2-3, with D maybe TRBD2 (6 bases). The V and J ends lost 5 bases and 3 bases respectively, with 14 bases between them. Per the germline V gene, CDR1 is KGHDR and CDR2 is SFDVKD. The CDR3 length is 15 residues. The CDR3 is CATSARGSATDTQYF. CDR3 nucleotide sequence: TGTGCCACCAGTGCACGGGGGTCGGCGACAGATACGCAGTATTTT.

This clonotype appeared a few times. This chain connects TRBV5-1 to TRBJ2-5; D is possibly TRBD1 (6 bases). Germline lookup yields CDR1 SGHRS and CDR2 YFSETQ. The CDR3 runs to 14 residues. V was trimmed by 3 bases and J by 5 bases, leaving 14 bases between them. This chain's CDR3 is CASSSTQGQETQYF. The CDR3 DNA is TGCGCCAGCAGCTCCACTCAGGGGCAGGAGACCCAGTACTTC.

Ten or more counts support this clonotype. This chain connects TRBV7-8 to TRBJ1-4; D uncertain. V dropped 4 bases and J dropped 3 bases, with 18 bases sitting between them. The CDR3 has 17 amino acids. Germline assignment: CDR1 SGHVS and CDR2 FQNEAQ. DNA of the CDR3: TGTGCCAGCAGCTCGGACCCCTTCGGTCCGGCTAATGAAAAACTGTTTTTT. It translates to CASSSDPFGPANEKLFF.

This clonotype was recorded at least ten times. V and J are TRBV7-2 and TRBJ2-3; tentatively, D is TRBD2 (6 bases). Trimming removed 1 base at V and 6 bases at J, with 11 bases between. This CDR3 region has 14 residues. CDR1 is SGHTA and CDR2 is FQGNSA in the germline V gene. CDR3 in amino acids: CASSLDQGLDTQYF. The CDR3 region has the DNA TGTGCCAGCAGCTTAGATCAGGGACTTGATACGCAGTATTTT.

This clonotype was counted between two and nine times. The genes are TRBV5-6 and TRBJ2-1; TRBD1 matches 8 bases. This CDR3 comprises 15 residues. The germline CDR1 and CDR2 sequences are SGHDT and YYEEEE. J was trimmed by 6 bases and V by 4 bases; bases with no gene match: 9. Here the CDR3 reads CASSNTGQAFNEQFF. The CDR3 bases are TGTGCCAGCAGCAACACGGGACAGGCGTTCAATGAGCAGTTCTTC.

This clonotype came up a few times. The chain joins TRBV7-3 to TRBJ2-1; 15 nucleotides line up with TRBD2. V lost 5 bases to trimming and J lost 5 bases; unmatched junction nucleotides: 10. Germline CDR1 reads SGHTA; CDR2 reads FQGTGA. CDR3 length: 18 residues. The CDR3 DNA follows: TGTGCCAGCAGCGAAACCGGGACTAGCGGGGGGCCTAACAATGAGCAGTTCTTC. This translates into CASSETGTSGGPNNEQFF.

Ten or more counts support this clonotype. V usage is TRBV11-2 and J usage is TRBJ2-7; either TRBD1 or TRBD2 may fit D (5 bases each). The length of the CDR3 is 15 residues. The germline V gene encodes CDR1 SGHAT and CDR2 FQNNGV. Trimming stripped 1 base from V and 0 bases from J, with 10 bases between. The CDR3 DNA follows: TGTGCCAGCAGCTTAGCCGGGGCTTTCTCCTACGAGCAGTACTTC. Encoded protein: CASSLAGAFSYEQYF.

There are many counts of this clonotype. V is TRBV5-1 and J is TRBJ2-2; the D is unclear. V was clipped by 5 bases and J by 6 bases, with 14 bases between them. The germline V gene has CDR1 SGHRS and CDR2 YFSETQ. The CDR3 has 14 amino acids. CDR3 in amino acids: CASRKTVDAGELFF. As DNA, the CDR3 is TGCGCCAGCAGGAAAACCGTGGACGCCGGGGAGCTGTTTTTT.

CDR3 loop: CSVETVSKGEAFF. Written as DNA, the CDR3 is TGCAGCGTTGAGACAGTATCCAAGGGTGAAGCTTTCTTT. The rearrangement links TRBV29-1 to TRBJ1-1; the D gene is possibly TRBD1 (5 bases). Germline V gene data show CDR1 as SQVTM and CDR2 as ANQGSEA. The CDR3 length is 13 residues. Trimming left V 3 bases short and J 7 bases short, with 15 bases between. Variable domain in full (rest from reference TRBV29-1 and TRBJ1-1): SAVISQKPSRDICQRGTSLTIQCQVDSQVTMMFWYRQQPGQSLTLIATANQGSEATYESGFVIDKFPISRPNLTFSTLTVSNMSPEDSSIYLCSVETVSKGEAFFGQGTRLTVV.

This clonotype was found many times. V is TRBV7-8 and J is TRBJ2-7, with TRBD1 matching over 10 bases. The length of the CDR3 is 14 residues. The V gene's germline CDR1 is SGHVS and CDR2 FQNEAQ. The junction had 5 bases not matched to a gene; V was cut back by 6 bases and J by 3 bases. CDR3 DNA: TGTGCCAGCAGGGACAGGGGGGGGTACTACGAGCAGTACTTC. Protein sequence: CASRDRGGYYEQYF.

This clonotype appeared many times. CDR3 DNA: TGCAGTGCTTCTGGGGGTGTCGGTTACGAGCAGTACTTC. Its translation is CSASGGVGYEQYF. This chain uses TRBV20-1 with TRBJ2-7, with D possibly being TRBD1 or TRBD2 (5 bases each). This CDR3 has 13 residues. Trimming shortened V by 5 bases and J by 4 bases, and 15 bases separated the two germline ends. CDR1 DFQATT and CDR2 SNEGSKA come from the germline V gene (reference sequence).

The chain employs TRBV5-1 and TRBJ2-2; 8 bases line up with TRBD2. CDR1 is SGHRS, CDR2 YFSETQ, per germline. V shed 3 bases, J shed 6 bases, and the junction held 13 bases outside the gene matches. The CDR3 sequence is 17 residues long. The CDR3 loop is CASSSRTSRVISGELFF. The CDR3 DNA sequence: TGCGCCAGCAGCTCCCGGACTAGCCGGGTTATTTCCGGGGAGCTGTTTTTT. Filled out from reference TRBV5-1 and TRBJ2-2, the complete variable domain reads KAGVTQTPRYLIKTRGQQVTLSCSPISGHRSVSWYQQTPGQGLQFLFEYFSETQRNKGNFPGRFSGRQFSNSRSEMNVSTLELGDSALYLCASSSRTSRVISGELFFGEGSRLTVL.

This clonotype was picked up a small number of times. The J gene is TRBJ2-3, the V gene TRBV10-3; D is perhaps TRBD2 (6 bases). V shed 10 bases and J shed 4 bases, with 9 bases lying between them. From germline, CDR1 is ENHRY and CDR2 SYGVKD. The CDR3 is 11 residues long. The CDR3 here is CATAGPDTQYF. Written as DNA, the CDR3 is TGTGCCACCGCGGGACCAGATACGCAGTATTTT.

This chain links TRBV2 with TRBJ2-1, with 9 bases fitting TRBD2. V dropped 10 bases and J dropped 9; count of bases not matched to a gene: 16. There are 15 residues in the CDR3. Germline CDR1 SNHLY, CDR2 FYNNEI. This CDR3 is CATFPRSGGRGEQFF. CDR3 bases: TGTGCCACGTTCCCGAGGAGCGGGGGGCGGGGTGAGCAGTTCTTC.

The V gene is TRBV7-9, the J gene TRBJ2-7; 7 nucleotides agree with TRBD2. The CDR3 sequence is 15 residues long. Germline trimming cut 5 bases from V and 5 bases from J; bases unmatched to any gene: 12. Germline V gene sequence: CDR1 SEHNR, CDR2 FQNEAQ (reference sequence). In DNA, the CDR3 is TGTGCCAGCAGCGTAGGTCGAGCGGGGAGCGACGAGCAGTACTTC. This gives the protein CASSVGRAGSDEQYF.

This clonotype was recorded at least ten times. The J gene is TRBJ2-1, the V gene TRBV7-9; no reliable D call. Trimming pared 2 bases from V and 10 bases from J, leaving 12 bases between. The length of the CDR3 is 13 residues. Germline V CDR1 and CDR2: SEHNR, FQNEAQ (reference sequence). The CDR3 nucleotides are TGTGCCAGCAGCTTATCAGGTTCCGGGGAGCAGTTCTTC. This sequence encodes CASSLSGSGEQFF.

This clonotype was found many times. V is TRBV2 and J is TRBJ2-1; D may correspond to TRBD1 or TRBD2 (6 bases each). The CDR3 runs to 15 residues. Trimming took off 7 bases at V and 7 bases at J, with 20 bases between the two ends. The germline V gene has CDR1 SNHLY and CDR2 FYNNEI. The CDR3 DNA reads as TGTGCCAGCACCCTTGAGGGGGGCCGTTTAAATGAGCAGTTCTTC. Translation: CASTLEGGRLNEQFF. The whole variable domain, remainder taken from reference TRBV2 and TRBJ2-1, is EPEVTQTPSHQVTQMGQEVILRCVPISNHLYFYWYRQILGQKVEFLVSFYNNEISEKSEIFDDQFSVERPDGSNFTLKIRSTKLEDSAMYFCASTLEGGRLNEQFFGPGTRLTVL.

This clonotype has ten or more counts. The genes are TRBV3-1 and TRBJ1-5, with 7 bases that match TRBD1. Germline lookup yields CDR1 LGHDT and CDR2 YNNKEL (reference sequence). The CDR3 extends over 14 amino acids. V lost 1 base to trimming and J lost 5 bases; unmatched junction nucleotides: 2. CDR3 DNA: TGTGCCAGCAGCCAAGCCGGGACAGATCAGCCCCAGCATTTT. Encoded protein: CASSQAGTDQPQHF.

This clonotype was counted at least ten times. The chain recombines TRBV12-5 with TRBJ1-1; D is uncertain. This CDR3 spans 14 amino acids. The V and J ends lost 2 bases and 4 bases respectively, with 11 bases between them. The germline gives CDR1 LGHNT, CDR2 FRNRAP. The CDR3 DNA sequence: TGTGCTAGTGGTTTGTCCAACAGAGGCACTGAAGCTTTCTTT. Amino acids: CASGLSNRGTEAFF. Drawing the rest from reference TRBV12-5 and TRBJ1-1, the complete variable domain is DARVTQTPRHKVTEMGQEVTMRCQPILGHNTVFWYRQTMMQGLELLAYFRNRAPLDDSGMPKDRFSAEMPDATLATLKIQPSEPRDSAVYFCASGLSNRGTEAFFGQGTRLTVV.

This chain connects TRBV28 to TRBJ2-4; 7 bases fit TRBD1. This CDR3 region has 15 residues. The V gene's germline CDR1 is MDHEN and CDR2 SYDVKM. The ends lost 5 bases at V and 7 bases at J; junction bases unmatched: 11. The CDR3 spells CASSRPGTADNIQYF. The CDR3, as DNA: TGTGCCAGCAGTCGCCCCGGGACAGCCGATAACATTCAGTACTTC.

Ten or more counts support this clonotype. V is TRBV3-1 and J is TRBJ1-1; D is perhaps TRBD1 (5 bases). The germline CDR1 and CDR2 sequences are LGHDT and YNNKEL (reference sequence). Trimming took off 1 base at V and 4 bases at J, with 10 bases between the two ends. This CDR3 comprises 14 residues. CDR3 nucleotide sequence: TGTGCCAGCAGCCAAGCGAGGGGAAGCACTGAAGCTTTCTTT. Its translation is CASSQARGSTEAFF. The full variable domain, rest sourced from reference TRBV3-1 and TRBJ1-1, is DTAVSQTPKYLVTQMGNDKSIKCEQNLGHDTMYWYKQDSKKFLKIMFSYNNKELIINETVPNRFSPKSPDKAHLNLHINSLELGDSAVYFCASSQARGSTEAFFGQGTRLTVV.

This chain connects TRBV6-1 to TRBJ2-3; 11 nucleotides match TRBD1. Germline V CDR1 and CDR2: MNHNS, SASEGT. V trimming: 7 bases; J trimming: 6 bases; junction bases outside the gene matches: 9. The CDR3 consists of 15 residues. The CDR3 protein is CASTTRTGGDDTQYF. The CDR3 DNA is TGTGCCAGCACCACGCGGACAGGGGGCGACGATACGCAGTATTTT.

At least ten counts were recorded for this clonotype. The chain couples TRBV6-1 to TRBJ1-5, with 8 bases aligning to TRBD1. Unmatched junction bases numbered 10, after V lost 6 bases and J lost 6 bases. This CDR3 has 15 residues. Germline loops: CDR1 MNHNS, CDR2 SASEGT. Here the CDR3 reads CASSQGQGVSQPQHF. The DNA of the CDR3 is TGTGCCAGCAGCCAAGGACAGGGTGTTAGTCAGCCCCAGCATTTT.

The table lists this clonotype with many counts. CDR3 DNA: TGTGCCAGCAGCTTAGACCAGGGCAAGTACTTC. Translated: CASSLDQGKYF. The chain carries TRBV7-9 and TRBJ2-5; D is possibly TRBD1 (5 bases). Germline CDR1 is SEHNR and CDR2 is FQNEAQ (reference sequence). The V end lost 1 base, the J end lost 12 bases, and 9 bases lay between the germline ends. CDR3 size: 11 residues.

This clonotype has a count of ten or more. The gene calls are TRBV9 and TRBJ2-2; no reliable D call. Germline assignment: CDR1 SGDLS and CDR2 YYNGEE. V lost 0 bases to trimming and J lost 6 bases, with 12 bases between them. The CDR3 totals 15 residues. For the CDR3, the DNA is TGTGCCAGCAGCGTAGGATGGCAGACCTCCGGGGAGCTGTTTTTT. As protein: CASSVGWQTSGELFF.

This rearrangement joins TRBV19 to TRBJ1-5; 7 bases map to TRBD1. There are 12 residues in the CDR3. The V and J ends lost 11 bases and 2 bases, in that order; junction bases with no gene match: 3. CDR1 LNHDA and CDR2 SQIVND come from the germline V gene (reference sequence). The DNA of the CDR3 is TGTGCCGGAGGACAGGGCAATCAGCCCCAGCATTTT. This gives the protein CAGGQGNQPQHF.

This clonotype appeared many times. The J gene is TRBJ1-6, the V gene TRBV20-1, with D uncertain. The V end lost 6 bases, the J end lost 2 bases, and 14 bases lay between the germline ends. CDR1 is DFQATT, CDR2 SNEGSKA, per germline (reference sequence). This CDR3 has 15 residues. Here the CDR3 reads CSAAGGRAYNSPLHF. CDR3 bases: TGCAGTGCCGCAGGAGGACGGGCCTATAATTCACCCCTCCACTTT.